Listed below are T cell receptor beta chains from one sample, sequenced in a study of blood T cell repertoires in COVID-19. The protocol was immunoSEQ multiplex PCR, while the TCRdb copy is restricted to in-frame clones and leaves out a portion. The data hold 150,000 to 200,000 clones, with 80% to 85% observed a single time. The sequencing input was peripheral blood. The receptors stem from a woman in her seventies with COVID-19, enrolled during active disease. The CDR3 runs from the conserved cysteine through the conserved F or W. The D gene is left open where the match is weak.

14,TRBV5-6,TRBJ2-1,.,CASSRELGYNEQFF
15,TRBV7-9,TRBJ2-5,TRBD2,CASSFAGGPWETQYF
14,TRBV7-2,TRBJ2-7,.,CASSLGGLSYEQYF
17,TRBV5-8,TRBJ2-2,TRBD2,CASRPRTTSGTDGELFF
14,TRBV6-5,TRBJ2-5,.,CASSYSPGRETQYF
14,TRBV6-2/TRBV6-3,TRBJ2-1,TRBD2,CASSPGTSSNEQFF
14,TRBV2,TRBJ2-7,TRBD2,CASNPSGGSYEQYF
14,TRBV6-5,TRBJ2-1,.,CASSYTAAYNEQFF
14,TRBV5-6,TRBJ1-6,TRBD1,CASSFGTANSPLHF
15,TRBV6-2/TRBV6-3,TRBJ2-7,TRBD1,CASSTADRGGYEQYF
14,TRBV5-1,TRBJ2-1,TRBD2,CASSPLATYNEQFF
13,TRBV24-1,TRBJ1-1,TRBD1,CATRDRANSEAFF
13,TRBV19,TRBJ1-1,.,CASSAGRRTEAFF
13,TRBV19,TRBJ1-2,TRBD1,CASSPGQFYGYTF
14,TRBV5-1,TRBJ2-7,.,CASSLEGGKYEQYF
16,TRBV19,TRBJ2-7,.,CASSRNRAAHPYEQYF
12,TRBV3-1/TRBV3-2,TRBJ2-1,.,CASSQASGEQFF
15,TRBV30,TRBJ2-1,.,CAWILLAGPYNEQFF
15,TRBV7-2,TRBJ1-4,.,CASSLDPGEGEKLFF
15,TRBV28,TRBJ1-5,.,CASSRGGGEPRPQHF
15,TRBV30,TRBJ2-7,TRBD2,CAWLGTSGRRDEQYF
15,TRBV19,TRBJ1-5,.,CASSIVGVSNQPQHF
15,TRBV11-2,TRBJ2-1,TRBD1,CASSFPGTGSNEQFF
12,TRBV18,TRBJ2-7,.,CASSRPQGEQYF
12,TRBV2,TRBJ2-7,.,CASSSGTYEQYF
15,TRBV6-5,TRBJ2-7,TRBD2,CASRQLAGGSYEQYF
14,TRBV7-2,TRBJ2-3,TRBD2,CASSGGLAGLAQYF
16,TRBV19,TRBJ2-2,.,CASKDSARVNTGELFF
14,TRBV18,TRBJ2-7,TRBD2,CASSVAGGTYEQYF
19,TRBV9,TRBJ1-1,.,CASSVGPGGGRVMNTEAFF
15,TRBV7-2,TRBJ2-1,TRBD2,CASSRELAGHNEQFF
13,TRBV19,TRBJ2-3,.,CASSIGSFGTQYF
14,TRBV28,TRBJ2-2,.,CASSLSGNTGELFF
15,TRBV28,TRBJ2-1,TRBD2,CASTSGGVDYNEQFF
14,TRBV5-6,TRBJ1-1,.,CASSPRTVNTEAFF
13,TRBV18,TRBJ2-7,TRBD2,CASSEPIAGEQYF
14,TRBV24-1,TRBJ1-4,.,CATKAGSGDEKLFF
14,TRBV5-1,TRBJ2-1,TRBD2,CASSLGLAVNEQFF
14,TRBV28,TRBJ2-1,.,CASSLGGQPNEQFF
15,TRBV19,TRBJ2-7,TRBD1,CASSLTGGTSYEQYF
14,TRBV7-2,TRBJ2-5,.,CASSLLASQETQYF
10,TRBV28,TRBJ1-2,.,CASSRYGYTF
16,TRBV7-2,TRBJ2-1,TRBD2,CASSAGLAGEHNEQFF
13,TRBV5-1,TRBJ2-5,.,CASSLAVQETQYF
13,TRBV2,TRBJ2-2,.,CASSPTYTGELFF
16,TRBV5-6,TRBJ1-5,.,CASSLNAGDSNQPQHF
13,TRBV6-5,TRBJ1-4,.,CATTRQINEKLFF
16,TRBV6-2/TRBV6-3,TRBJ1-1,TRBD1,CASSYRTGGAFTEAFF
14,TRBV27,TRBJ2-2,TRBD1,CASSFWGQVGELFF
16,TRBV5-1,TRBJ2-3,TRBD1,CASSLVGQGITDTQYF
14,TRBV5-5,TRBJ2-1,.,CASSLAEPYNEQFF
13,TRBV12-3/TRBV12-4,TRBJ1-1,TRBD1,CASVGQINTEAFF
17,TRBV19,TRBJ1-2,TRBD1,CASSSSEGQGMVYGYTF
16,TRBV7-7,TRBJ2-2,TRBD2,CASSPGLAGTTGELFF
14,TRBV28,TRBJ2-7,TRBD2,CASSSSGGSYEQYF
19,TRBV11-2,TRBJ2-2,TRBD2,CASSSTGREARSRTGELFF